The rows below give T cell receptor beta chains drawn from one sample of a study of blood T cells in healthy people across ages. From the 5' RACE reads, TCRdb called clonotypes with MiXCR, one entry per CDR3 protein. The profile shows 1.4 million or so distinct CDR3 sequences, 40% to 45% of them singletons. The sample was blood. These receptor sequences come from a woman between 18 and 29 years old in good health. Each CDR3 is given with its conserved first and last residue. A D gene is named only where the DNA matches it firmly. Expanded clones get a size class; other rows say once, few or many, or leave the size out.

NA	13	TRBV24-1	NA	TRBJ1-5	TGTGCCACCAGTGGGGGAGGGAATCAGCCCCAGCATTTT	CATSGGGNQPQHF
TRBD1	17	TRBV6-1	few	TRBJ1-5	TGTGCCAGCAGTGGGACAGGGTGGTCGAATAGCAATCAGCCCCAGCATTTT	CASSGTGWSNSNQPQHF
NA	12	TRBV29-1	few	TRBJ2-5	TGCAGCGGCGATATCTTGGGTGGGGCCCAGTACTTC	CSGDILGGAQYF
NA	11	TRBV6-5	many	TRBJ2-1	TGTGCCAGCAGTTACATTAATGAGCAGTTCTTC	CASSYINEQFF
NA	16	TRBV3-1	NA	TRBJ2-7	TGTGCCAGCAGCCAAGAAGTGGGGGGTCCCTACAATGAGCAGTACTTC	CASSQEVGGPYNEQYF
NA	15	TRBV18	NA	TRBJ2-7	TGTGCCAGCTCACCGACCCTCAGGGGTCGGGACGAGCAGTACTTC	CASSPTLRGRDEQYF
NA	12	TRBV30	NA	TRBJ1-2	TGTGCCTGGAGCCAGCCCATGGGTGGCTACACCTTC	CAWSQPMGGYTF
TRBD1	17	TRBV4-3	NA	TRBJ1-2	TGCGCCAGCAGCCAAGATGCGCAGGGGGCGCTTAACTATGGCTACACCTTC	CASSQDAQGALNYGYTF
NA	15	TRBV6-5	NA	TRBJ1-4	TGTACCAGCAGTTACTCGCAGCTGACTAATGAAAAACTGTTTTTT	CTSSYSQLTNEKLFF
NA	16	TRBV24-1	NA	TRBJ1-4	TGTGCCACCAGTGATTTGCCGGGCAGAACTAATGAAAAACTGTTTTTT	CATSDLPGRTNEKLFF
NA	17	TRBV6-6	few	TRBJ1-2	TGTGCCAGCAGCCTTCTCCACGGGCTCGGAGCTAACTATGGCTACACCTTC	CASSLLHGLGANYGYTF
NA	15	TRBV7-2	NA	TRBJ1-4	TGTGCCAGCAGCTTAGATAGGGGGACCGCCGAATCAGTGTTTTTT	CASSLDRGTAESVFF
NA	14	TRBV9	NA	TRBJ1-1	TGTGCCAGCAGCGTAGTATCCAAGAACACTGAAGCTTTCTTT	CASSVVSKNTEAFF
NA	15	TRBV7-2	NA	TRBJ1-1	TGTGCCAGCAGCTTAGAAGTAACGGTGAACACTGAAGCTTTCTTT	CASSLEVTVNTEAFF
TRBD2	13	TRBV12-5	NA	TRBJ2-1	TGTGCTAGTGGGCCGGGACTAGCGTGTGAGCAGTTCTTC	CASGPGLACEQFF
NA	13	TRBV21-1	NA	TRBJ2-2	TGTGCCAGACGGGGACGGGACACCGGGGAGCTGTTTTTT	CARRGRDTGELFF
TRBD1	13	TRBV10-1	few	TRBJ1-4	TGCGCCAGCAGTGTCGACAGGGATGAAAAACTGTTTTTT	CASSVDRDEKLFF
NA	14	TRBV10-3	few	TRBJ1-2	TGTGCCATCAGTGTGGCAGCGGACCTCTATGGCTACACCTTC	CAISVAADLYGYTF
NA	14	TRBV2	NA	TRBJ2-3	TGTGCCACTGAGGGAGGTCAGGTCACAGATACGCAGTATTTT	CATEGGQVTDTQYF
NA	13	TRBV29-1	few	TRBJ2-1	TGCAGCGCGGTCTCGGACTCCTACAATGAGCAGTTCTTC	CSAVSDSYNEQFF
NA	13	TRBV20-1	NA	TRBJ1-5	TGCAGTGTCACAGGAGACGGCAATCAGCCCCAGCATTTT	CSVTGDGNQPQHF
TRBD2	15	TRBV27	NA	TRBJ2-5	TGTGCCAGCAGTTTTGCTAGCGGGGGCTACGGGACCCAGTACTTC	CASSFASGGYGTQYF
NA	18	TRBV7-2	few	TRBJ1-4	TGTGCCAGCAGCCCCCTGGAGTACGGTCCCTTGCATAATGAAAAACTGTTTTTT	CASSPLEYGPLHNEKLFF
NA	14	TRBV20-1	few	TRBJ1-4	TGCAGTGCTAGCAACAGGGAGGGAACTGAAAAACTGTTTTTT	CSASNREGTEKLFF